Included here is one T cell receptor beta chain sequence, with context. Its matching antigen is unknown. The data were obtained in a study of cytomegalovirus exposure and HLA in healthy donors. PCR employed 60 Vbeta and 13 Jbeta primers. Libraries were prepared by immunoSEQ multiplex PCR; TCRdb keeps only in-frame clonotypes and omits some of them. The repertoire holds over 100,000 clones, with 76% as singletons. General observations from the study: Reported results showed that the classifier diagnosed cytomegalovirus status with high specificity and sensitivity.

This CDR3 is built from 14 residues. Germline trimming cut 0 bases from V and 6 bases from J; bases unmatched to any gene: 6. Germline CDR1 reads SGHRS; CDR2 reads YFSETQ. The material sequenced was PBMCs. The chain is built from TRBV5-1 and TRBJ2-7, with 7 bases that match TRBD2. The receptor was isolated from a female donor in good health and CMV-seropositive. CDR3 in DNA: TGCGCCAGCAGCTTGGATAGTAGCGGGTTCGAGCAGTACTTC. Its protein is CASSLDSSGFEQYF.